The 31 T cell receptor beta chains given below trace back to one sample, sequenced in a study of blood T cell repertoires in COVID-19. Produced via immunoSEQ multiplex PCR; TCRdb's table is partial and in-frame only. This sample has 120,000 to 150,000 clones, with approximately 80% found just once. The sample comprised peripheral blood. These TCRs come from a human donor in a cohort sampled during active COVID-19.

The rearrangement links TRBV27 to TRBJ2-5, with D possibly TRBD2 on 6 matching bases. Germline V lookup: CDR1 MNHEY, CDR2 SMNVEV (reference sequence). This CDR3 comprises 13 residues. V was cut by 6 bases and J by 5 bases, with 13 bases left in between. Here the CDR3 DNA reads TGTGCCAGCAGCGGGCGGGGTTTGGAGACCCAGTACTTC. Encoded protein: CASSGRGLETQYF.

The chain combines TRBV5-1 with TRBJ1-5; 8 bases match TRBD1. Germline CDR1 and CDR2: SGHRS and YFSETQ. CDR3 length: 13 residues. J was trimmed by 7 bases and V by 4 bases; bases with no gene match: 4. The CDR3 protein is CASSRTGRQPQHF. The CDR3 DNA reads as TGCGCCAGCAGCCGGACAGGGAGGCAGCCCCAGCATTTT.

The V call is TRBV5-8, the J call TRBJ1-3; D is possibly TRBD1 (6 bases). The CDR3 consists of 17 residues. Germline V gene sequence: CDR1 SGHTS, CDR2 YDEGEE. V lost 3 bases and J lost 0, with 16 bases in between. This chain's CDR3 is CASSWGPGANSGNTIYF. Written as DNA, the CDR3 is TGTGCCAGCAGCTGGGGGCCAGGTGCTAACTCTGGAAACACCATATATTTT.

Note on this clone: The germline gene is not matched at one end of the junction; a read error may be the cause. This chain links TRBV6-5 with TRBJ1-6; D may be TRBD1 (6 bases). The germline gives CDR1 MNHEY, CDR2 SVGAGI. The CDR3 is 16 amino acids. In DNA, the CDR3 is TGTGCCAGCAGTTCCATACAGAGAGGGGACAATTTACCCCTCCACTTT. Protein product: CASSSIQRGDNLPLHF.

This chain links TRBV3-1 (or the pseudogene TRBV3-2) with TRBJ2-5, with 8 bases matching TRBD2. V was clipped by 0 bases and J by 12 bases; unmatched bases: 9. The CDR3 is made up of 14 amino acids. Germline V CDR1 and CDR2: LGHDT, YNNKEL (reference sequence). DNA for the CDR3: TGTGCCAGCAGCCAAGATGTGAGCGGGGGCGAGGAGTACTTC. It yields the protein CASSQDVSGGEEYF.

V usage is TRBV6-5 and J usage is TRBJ2-1, with no clear D. The CDR3 is 14 residues long. Germline V gene lookup returns CDR1 MNHEY and CDR2 SVGAGI. V was clipped by 0 bases and J by 4 bases, with 7 bases between them. In nucleotides, the CDR3 is TGTGCCAGCAGTTACTCGAGCGTATACAATGAGCAGTTCTTC. Protein product: CASSYSSVYNEQFF.

The V and J genes are TRBV7-9 and TRBJ1-2; D remains unclear. Germline V lookup: CDR1 SEHNR, CDR2 FQNEAQ (reference sequence). V was pared by 0 bases and J by 8 bases, with 7 bases between. This CDR3 is built from 12 residues. The CDR3 reads CASSLAVEGYTF. In nucleotides, the CDR3 is TGTGCCAGCAGCTTAGCGGTGGAGGGCTACACCTTC.

The chain links TRBV4-1 to TRBJ1-5; D uncertain. CDR3 size: 16 residues. Trimming pared 1 base from V and 4 bases from J, leaving 14 bases between. Germline V gene sequence: CDR1 MGHRA, CDR2 YSYEKL. The CDR3 sequence: CASSQGEQRSNQPQHF. The DNA for the CDR3 is TGCGCCAGCAGCCAAGGGGAACAGCGGTCAAATCAGCCCCAGCATTTT.

The chain combines TRBV13 with TRBJ1-1; D is perhaps TRBD1 (6 bases). Per the germline V gene, CDR1 is PRHDT and CDR2 is FYEKMQ (reference sequence). The CDR3 is 15 residues long. Trimming removed 7 bases from V and 2 bases from J, with 17 bases in between. CDR3 DNA: TGTGCCAGCACTTTTTTTAACAGGGTAAACACTGAAGCTTTCTTT. It translates to CASTFFNRVNTEAFF.

The gene calls are TRBV21-1 and TRBJ1-2; the table's D call, TRBD1, has no DNA check behind it. TRBV21-1 is a pseudogene locus. The CDR3 loop spans 14 amino acids. CDR3 sequence reads: CASSKAGQGYGYTF. The CDR3 bases are TGTGCCAGCAGCAAAGCCGGCCAGGGGTATGGCTACACCTTC.

The rearrangement links TRBV4-2 to TRBJ2-1, with D tentatively TRBD1 (5 bases). Trimming stripped 1 base from V and 0 bases from J, with 10 bases between. The CDR3 sequence is 16 residues long. Germline CDR1 LGHNA, CDR2 YNFKEQ. In nucleotides, the CDR3 is TGTGCCAGCAGCCAAGTATGGCAGGGCTCCTACAATGAGCAGTTCTTC. Protein: CASSQVWQGSYNEQFF.

This chain connects TRBV7-8 to TRBJ1-5, with D hard to call. In germline, CDR1 is SGHVS, CDR2 FQNEAQ. The CDR3 totals 12 residues. The V gene lost 1 base and the J gene lost 15 bases, with 13 bases spanning the gap. This CDR3 reads CASSLVSGEMHF. CDR3 nucleotides: TGTGCCAGCAGCTTAGTGTCCGGGGAGATGCATTTT.

The genes are TRBV6-1 and TRBJ2-5, with D possibly being TRBD2 (5 bases). V was cut by 2 bases and J by 4 bases, with 14 bases left in between. The CDR3 has 15 amino acids. The germline V gene has CDR1 MNHNS and CDR2 SASEGT. CDR3 sequence: CASSEMWVGGETQYF. The CDR3 DNA is TGTGCCAGCAGTGAAATGTGGGTTGGAGGAGAGACCCAGTACTTC.

This rearrangement joins TRBV2 to TRBJ1-1; 7 bases match TRBD1. V lost 1 base to trimming and J lost 4 bases; unmatched junction nucleotides: 3. This CDR3 has 14 amino acids. In germline, CDR1 is SNHLY, CDR2 FYNNEI. The CDR3 DNA reads TGTGCCAGCAGTGAAGTGACAGGGAGCACTGAAGCTTTCTTT. Protein: CASSEVTGSTEAFF.

The gene calls are TRBV5-1 and TRBJ1-2; D perhaps matches TRBD1 (5 bases). CDR3 length equals 14 residues. Germline V gene sequence: CDR1 SGHRS, CDR2 YFSETQ. Trimming pared 0 bases from V and 4 bases from J, leaving 10 bases between. The CDR3 DNA sequence: TGCGCCAGCAGCTTGGAAGGGGTTGGCTATGGCTACACCTTC. Its protein is CASSLEGVGYGYTF.

This chain joins TRBV6-2 or TRBV6-3 and TRBJ2-7; a possible D gene is TRBD2 (5 bases). The CDR3 spans 16 residues. The V end lost 5 bases, the J end lost 1 base, and 18 bases lay between the germline ends. Germline-derived CDR1 and CDR2 are MNHEY and SVGEGT. The CDR3 DNA is TGTGCCAGCAGTGACGAACCGGGAAGATCTTCCTACGAGCAGTACTTC. It specifies CASSDEPGRSSYEQYF.

The V and J genes are TRBV7-2 and TRBJ2-2, with 7 bases matching TRBD1. This CDR3 is built from 13 residues. The germline gives CDR1 SGHTA, CDR2 FQGNSA. J was trimmed by 7 bases and V by 6 bases; bases with no gene match: 5. The CDR3 sequence is CASRPQGNGELFF. For the CDR3, the DNA is TGTGCCAGCAGACCACAGGGGAACGGGGAGCTGTTTTTT.

The chain carries TRBV19 and TRBJ1-6; D call uncertain. With 3 bases removed from V and 8 bases from J, the gap between germline ends came to 5 bases. The CDR3 covers 12 residues. Per the germline V gene, CDR1 is LNHDA and CDR2 is SQIVND (reference sequence). The CDR3 nucleotides are TGTGCCAGTAGTATTGGAGATTCACCCCTCCACTTT. Protein: CASSIGDSPLHF. The entire variable domain, with the rest obtained from reference TRBV19 and TRBJ1-6, is as follows: DGGITQSPKYLFRKEGQNVTLSCEQNLNHDAMYWYRQDPGQGLRLIYYSQIVNDFQKGDIAEGYSVSREKKESFPLTVTSAQKNPTAFYLCASSIGDSPLHFGNGTRLTVT.

This chain links TRBV5-4 with TRBJ2-5; 9 bases are a match to TRBD1. V gave up 5 bases and J gave up 5 bases; unmatched junction bases: 10. Germline CDR1 reads SGHNT; CDR2 reads YYREEE (reference sequence). The CDR3 sequence is 15 residues long. The CDR3 loop reads CASRGGTGISETQYF. DNA of the CDR3: TGTGCCAGCAGGGGGGGGACAGGGATTTCGGAGACCCAGTACTTC. Full variable domain (missing parts from reference TRBV5-4 and TRBJ2-5): ETGVTQSPTHLIKTRGQQVTLRCSSQSGHNTVSWYQQALGQGPQFIFQYYREEENGRGNFPPRFSGLQFPNYSSELNVNALELDDSALYLCASRGGTGISETQYFGPGTRLLVL.

This chain joins TRBV28 and TRBJ2-7, with TRBD1 identical over 8 bases. Germline assignment: CDR1 MDHEN and CDR2 SYDVKM. Trimming cost V 6 bases and J 3 bases; bases outside gene matches: 7. The CDR3 is 14 residues long. The CDR3 bases are TGTGCCAGCAGCCTGACAGGGGAGGTCTACGAGCAGTACTTC. It codes for CASSLTGEVYEQYF.

This rearrangement joins TRBV5-6 to TRBJ1-2, with TRBD1 identical over 9 bases. CDR3 length: 16 amino acids. Looked up from germline, CDR1 is SGHDT and CDR2 is YYEEEE. V lost 5 bases and J lost 0; bases outside the gene matches: 8. The CDR3 DNA reads TGTGCCAGCAGATTCACAGGGGGCACAGCTAACTATGGCTACACCTTC. This encodes CASRFTGGTANYGYTF.

This clone has more than one count but fewer than ten. V usage is TRBV28 and J usage is TRBJ2-2; D might be TRBD2 (6 bases). V was trimmed by 8 bases and J by 1 base, leaving 14 bases between them. This CDR3 has 15 amino acids. CDR1 is MDHEN and CDR2 is SYDVKM in the germline V gene. DNA for the CDR3: TGTGCCAGCGTTCCGGGACTCTGGAACACCGGGGAGCTGTTTTTT. Protein product: CASVPGLWNTGELFF.

V gene TRBV3-1 (or the pseudogene TRBV3-2) combines with J gene TRBJ1-2; D not resolved. CDR1 LGHDT and CDR2 YNNKEL come from the germline V gene (reference sequence). This CDR3 has 14 amino acids. With 6 bases removed from V and 0 bases from J, the gap between germline ends came to 11 bases. CDR3 in amino acids: CASRREGSNYGYTF. The CDR3 nucleotides are TGTGCCAGCAGGAGGGAGGGATCTAACTATGGCTACACCTTC.

The chain links TRBV27 to TRBJ2-3, with a weak D call TRBD2 (7 bases). CDR3 size: 16 residues. Germline V gene sequence: CDR1 MNHEY, CDR2 SMNVEV (reference sequence). V was clipped by 6 bases and J by 2 bases, with 18 bases between them. CDR3 bases: TGTGCCAGCAGACCTACCTGGGGGGGCACCACAGATACGCAGTATTTT. Translating it yields CASRPTWGGTTDTQYF.

This clone occurred once. V usage is TRBV7-2 and J usage is TRBJ1-2; D is perhaps TRBD1 (6 bases). V was pared by 1 base and J by 0 bases, with 6 bases between. This CDR3 region has 14 residues. Looked up from germline, CDR1 is SGHTA and CDR2 is FQGNSA. The CDR3 loop reads CASSLGTANYGYTF. The CDR3 DNA is TGTGCCAGCAGCTTAGGGACAGCTAACTATGGCTACACCTTC.

Points on this clone: The same CDR3 also results from other DNA sequences found in this sample. The genes are TRBV19 and TRBJ1-5, with a possible D match to TRBD1 (5 bases). The CDR3 runs to 13 residues. With 4 bases removed from V and 6 bases from J, the gap between germline ends came to 10 bases. CDR1 and CDR2 (germline): LNHDA, SQIVND (reference sequence). CDR3 residues: CASSRQGGQPQHF. The DNA for the CDR3 is TGTGCCAGTAGTAGGCAGGGCGGTCAGCCCCAGCATTTT.

The rearrangement joins TRBV5-6 to TRBJ1-2; TRBD1 is a possible D gene (6 bases). This CDR3 spans 14 amino acids. The V end was cut by 0 bases, the J end by 8 bases, with 14 bases between. Germline loops: CDR1 SGHDT, CDR2 YYEEEE. The CDR3 is CASSLDWDNAGYTF. CDR3 nucleotides: TGTGCCAGCAGCTTGGATTGGGACAACGCGGGCTACACCTTC.

This clone appeared a single time. The rearrangement joins TRBV10-3 to TRBJ1-6; D is unresolved. The CDR3 spans 15 residues. V was trimmed by 3 bases and J by 7 bases, leaving 13 bases between them. Germline V gene lookup returns CDR1 ENHRY and CDR2 SYGVKD. The CDR3 spells CAISDETKSNSPLHF. The CDR3 DNA follows: TGTGCCATCAGTGACGAGACAAAAAGCAATTCACCCCTCCACTTT.

The chain is built from TRBV6-1 and TRBJ2-5; TRBD2 is a possible D gene (6 bases). Between the trimmed V and J ends, which lost 0 bases and 4 bases, there was a span of 18 bases. CDR1 and CDR2 from the germline V gene are MNHNS and SASEGT. The CDR3 length is 17 residues. The CDR3 spells CASSEARRGRLGETQYF. The CDR3 DNA is TGTGCCAGCAGTGAAGCCAGGCGGGGCCGGCTGGGAGAGACCCAGTACTTC.

The J gene is TRBJ1-1, the V gene TRBV4-1; D may be TRBD1 (5 bases). The germline V gene encodes CDR1 MGHRA and CDR2 YSYEKL. Deletions cut 0 bases from V and 2 bases from J, with 13 bases between. The CDR3 is 16 amino acids. In nucleotides, the CDR3 is TGCGCCAGCAGCCAAGAGTGGTCGGGGGGAAACACTGAAGCTTTCTTT. The encoded protein is CASSQEWSGGNTEAFF.

CDR3 loop: CASSRYRGSSYEQYF. The CDR3 coding sequence is TGTGCCAGCAGTAGATACAGGGGCAGCTCCTACGAGCAGTACTTC. V is TRBV6-5 and J is TRBJ2-7; 7 nucleotides match TRBD1. This CDR3 is 15 amino acids long. CDR1 is MNHEY and CDR2 is SVGAGI in the germline V gene. V was pared by 5 bases and J by 0 bases, with 7 bases of the junction left unmatched.